The source of this T cell receptor (beta chain) is a study of response to subunit inactivated influenza vaccine. TCRdb called the RT-PCR reads again in MiXCR, with one record for every CDR3 protein. The profile shows roughly 500,000 distinct CDR3 sequences, about 17% of them singletons. This clonotype showed up just a few times. The antigen is undetermined. Study-wide findings and caveats: T cells newly recruited by each seasonal influenza vaccination are few, the authors suggested.

V dropped 2 bases and J dropped 3 bases, with 11 bases sitting between them. The CDR3 totals 13 residues. CDR1 and CDR2 from the germline V gene are DFQATT and SNEGSKA (reference sequence). The sequence was collected from a man in his fifties or sixties who received an inactivated influenza vaccine. This specimen was CD4+ T cells sorted from PBMCs, taken around 25 months after vaccination. The rearrangement uses TRBV20-1 and TRBJ2-7; D gene uncertain. The CDR3: CSARWRDDYEQYF. CDR3 nucleotides: TGCAGTGCTAGATGGCGAGACGACTACGAGCAGTACTTC.